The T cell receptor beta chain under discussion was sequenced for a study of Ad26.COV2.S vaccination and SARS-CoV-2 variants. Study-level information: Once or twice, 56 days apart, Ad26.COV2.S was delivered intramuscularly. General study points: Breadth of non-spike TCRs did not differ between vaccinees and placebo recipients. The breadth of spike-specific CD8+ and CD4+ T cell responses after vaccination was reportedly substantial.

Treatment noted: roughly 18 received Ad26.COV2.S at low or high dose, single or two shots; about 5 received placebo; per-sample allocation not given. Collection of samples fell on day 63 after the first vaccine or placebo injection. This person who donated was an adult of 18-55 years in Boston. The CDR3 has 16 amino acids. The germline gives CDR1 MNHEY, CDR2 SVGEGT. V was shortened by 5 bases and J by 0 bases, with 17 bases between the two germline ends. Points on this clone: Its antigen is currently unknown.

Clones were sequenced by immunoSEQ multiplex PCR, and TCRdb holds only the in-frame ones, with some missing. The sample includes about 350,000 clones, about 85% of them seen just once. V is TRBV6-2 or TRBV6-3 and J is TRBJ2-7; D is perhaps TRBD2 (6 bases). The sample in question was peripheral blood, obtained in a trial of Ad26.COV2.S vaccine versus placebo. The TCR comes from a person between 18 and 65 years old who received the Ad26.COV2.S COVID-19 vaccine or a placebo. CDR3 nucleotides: TGTGCCAGCAGTCCCACGGGACTTCCTTACTCCTACGAGCAGTACTTC. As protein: CASSPTGLPYSYEQYF.